A selection of T cell receptor beta chains follows, all from one sample in a study of shared clonotypes between healthy human individuals. Some clones are missing from TCRdb's copy, which holds only in-frame ones; the method was immunoSEQ multiplex PCR. The sample consists of approximately 980,000 clones, about three quarters of them appearing once. The specimen sequenced was memory CD4+ T cells sorted from blood. The receptors were gathered from a man younger than 35 in good health. Both conserved end residues are part of each CDR3. A D gene is named only where the DNA matches it firmly. Only some rows state a clone size, as once, few, many or a class for expanded clones.

clone size	V gene	J gene	D gene	CDR3 length	CDR3 DNA	CDR3 protein
-	TRBV5-1	TRBJ2-5	TRBD2	15	TGCGCCAGCAGCTCTATAGCGGGGGGCCCCGAGACCCAGTACTTC	CASSSIAGGPETQYF
-	TRBV2	TRBJ2-3	-	15	TGTGCCAGCGGAAGTCTGACAGCGGGCACAGATACGCAGTATTTT	CASGSLTAGTDTQYF
-	TRBV18	TRBJ2-7	-	15	TGTGCCAGCTCACCACCGGGGAAGGAAGGCTACGAGCAGTACTTC	CASSPPGKEGYEQYF
-	TRBV7-2	TRBJ1-1	-	15	TGTGCCAGCAGCTTTCAGGGAACAAGTAACACTGAAGCTTTCTTT	CASSFQGTSNTEAFF
-	TRBV27	TRBJ2-5	-	13	TGTGCCAGCAGTTGGGCCTTTCAAGAGACCCAGTACTTC	CASSWAFQETQYF
-	TRBV27	TRBJ1-6	-	14	TGTGCCAGCAGTCCTCAGGGTTATAATTCACCCCTCCACTTT	CASSPQGYNSPLHF
-	TRBV7-9	TRBJ1-1	-	14	TGTGCCAGCAGCTTGGGAAGCATGAACACTGAAGCTTTCTTT	CASSLGSMNTEAFF
-	TRBV2	TRBJ1-2	-	12	TGTGCCAGCAGTGCCGAAGGCTATGGCTACACCTTC	CASSAEGYGYTF
-	TRBV5-1	TRBJ1-1	-	13	TGCGCCAGCAGCTCCCTCATGAACACTGAAGCTTTCTTT	CASSSLMNTEAFF
once	TRBV19	TRBJ2-7	-	13	TGTGCCAGTACAGGGATAGGGTCCTACGAGCAGTACTTC	CASTGIGSYEQYF
-	TRBV28	TRBJ2-3	-	14	TGTGCCAGCAGGTCAGGGAGTCGGGCAGATACGCAGTATTTT	CASRSGSRADTQYF
-	TRBV28	TRBJ1-3	-	18	TGTGCCAGCAGAAACTACGGAGCAGGGTATGGGGCTGGAAACACCATATATTTT	CASRNYGAGYGAGNTIYF
-	TRBV30	TRBJ1-1	-	16	TGTGCCTGGGTCCCGAGGGGGAGAACTGTTAACACTGAAGCTTTCTTT	CAWVPRGRTVNTEAFF
-	TRBV7-2	TRBJ1-4	-	14	TGTGCCAGCAGCTTCGGGGCGGGACGTGAAAAACTGTTTTTT	CASSFGAGREKLFF
many	TRBV6-6	TRBJ2-3	-	13	TGTGGCATCAGCAGGGGTAGAGGAGATACGCAGTATTTT	CGISRGRGDTQYF
-	TRBV4-1	TRBJ1-2	-	14	TGCGCCAGCAGCCAAGGAGGGCGCTACTATGGCTACACCTTC	CASSQGGRYYGYTF
-	TRBV5-1	TRBJ2-1	-	15	TGCGCCAGCAGCTTGGAGGCGGGGCCGTACAATGAGCAGTTCTTC	CASSLEAGPYNEQFF
-	TRBV2	TRBJ2-1	-	15	TGTGCCAGCTACGGCGTTGAGGAGGGCTACAATGAGCAGTTCTTC	CASYGVEEGYNEQFF
-	TRBV30	TRBJ1-4	TRBD1	14	TGTGCCTGGAGGACAGGGGGCGCGGGTGAAAAACTGTTTTTT	CAWRTGGAGEKLFF
many	TRBV5-1	TRBJ2-3	-	16	TGCGCCAGCAGCTTGACCCGGCGGACGACCACAGATACGCAGTATTTT	CASSLTRRTTTDTQYF
-	TRBV10-3	TRBJ2-2	-	14	TGTGCCATCAGTGAGTCGAGGGTAGCCGGGGAGCTGTTTTTT	CAISESRVAGELFF
-	TRBV2	TRBJ2-1	TRBD2	15	TGTGCCAGCAGTGATCGACTAGCAGTGATCAATGAGCAGTTCTTC	CASSDRLAVINEQFF
few	TRBV7-9	TRBJ2-1	-	17	TGTGCCAGCAGCCCCGGAGGCGGCCCTAGCTCCTACAATGAGCAGTTCTTC	CASSPGGGPSSYNEQFF
-	TRBV7-6	TRBJ1-4	-	14	TGTGCCAGCAGCTCGAGCAGGAATTTGGAAAAACTGTTTTTT	CASSSSRNLEKLFF
-	TRBV6-5	TRBJ1-1	-	15	TGTGCCAGCAGTCGAAACAGGGCCGAGAACACTGAAGCTTTCTTT	CASSRNRAENTEAFF
-	TRBV9	TRBJ2-1	TRBD2	15	TGTGCCAGCACCAAAGCGGGGAGCTCCTACAATGAGCAGTTCTTC	CASTKAGSSYNEQFF
-	TRBV29-1	TRBJ2-2	-	12	TGCACCGCAAGGGACCCTTCCGGGGAGCTGTTTTTT	CTARDPSGELFF
-	TRBV7-2	TRBJ2-7	-	11	TGTGCCAGCAGCTTATCTTACGAGCAGTACTTC	CASSLSYEQYF
-	TRBV29-1	TRBJ1-1	TRBD1	10	TGCAGCGACGGGACAGCCGAAGCTTTCTTT	CSDGTAEAFF
-	TRBV4-1	TRBJ2-3	-	15	TGCGCCAGCAGCATTAACGAGGGGGGCACAGATACGCAGTATTTT	CASSINEGGTDTQYF
-	TRBV5-1	TRBJ1-2	TRBD1	15	TGCGCCAGCAGCTTGGCTGGCGGACAGGGGTATGGCTACACCTTC	CASSLAGGQGYGYTF
-	TRBV5-1	TRBJ2-1	-	13	TGCGCCAGCAGCTTGAATTGGAGTAATGAGCAGTTCTTC	CASSLNWSNEQFF
-	TRBV6-5	TRBJ2-7	-	14	TGTGCCAGCAGTTACTCGCGCACGGGTGGGGAGCAGTACTTC	CASSYSRTGGEQYF
once	TRBV5-1	TRBJ1-1	-	14	TGCGCCAGCAGCTTGACAGGTTTGAACACTGAAGCTTTCTTT	CASSLTGLNTEAFF
-	TRBV7-6	TRBJ2-7	TRBD1	16	TGTGCCAGCAGCTTAGCCGGGACAGGTGTAGGCTACGAGCAGTACTTC	CASSLAGTGVGYEQYF
-	TRBV5-6	TRBJ2-5	-	16	TGTGCCAGCAGCTCTACCATCCAAGCGAGGCAAGAGACCCAGTACTTC	CASSSTIQARQETQYF
-	TRBV11-3	TRBJ2-6	-	17	TGTGCCAGCAGCCCAGCACAATCAGGGGCTGGGGCCAACGTCCTGACTTTC	CASSPAQSGAGANVLTF
-	TRBV18	TRBJ2-5	-	14	TGTGCCAGCTCATTGGACACCCGGAGGGAGACCCAGTACTTC	CASSLDTRRETQYF
-	TRBV18	TRBJ2-1	TRBD2	15	TGTGCCAGCTCCCCTACTAGCGGGCCCTTCAATGAGCAGTTCTTC	CASSPTSGPFNEQFF
-	TRBV6-1	TRBJ2-1	-	13	TGTGCCAGCAGTGTTTCTAAGACCCTCGACTCGTTCTTC	CASSVSKTLDSFF
few	TRBV7-2	TRBJ2-7	TRBD1	15	TGTGCCAGCAGCTTAGGGTGGGACAGGGGCTACGAGCAGTACTTC	CASSLGWDRGYEQYF
few	TRBV6-5	TRBJ1-4	-	14	TGTGCCAGCAGTTATACTGACAGCAAGGAAAAACTGTTTTTT	CASSYTDSKEKLFF
-	TRBV19	TRBJ1-6	-	17	TGTGCCAGTAGTACGACCCCGAGTCAGATCTCTAATTCACCCCTCCACTTT	CASSTTPSQISNSPLHF
-	TRBV5-1	TRBJ1-4	TRBD1	15	TGCGCCAGCAGTCGACAGGGTGCAACTAATGAAAAACTGTTTTTT	CASSRQGATNEKLFF
-	TRBV10-1	TRBJ2-3	TRBD1	14	TGCGCCAGCAGCGGACAGGGCCTGACAGATACGCAGTATTTT	CASSGQGLTDTQYF
-	TRBV6-1	TRBJ2-7	TRBD1	14	TGTGCCAGCAATCTTGCCGGGACAGGTTACGAGCAGTACTTC	CASNLAGTGYEQYF
-	TRBV6-5	TRBJ2-7	-	11	TGTGCCAGCAACGACGTGGGAGAGCAGTACTTC	CASNDVGEQYF
-	TRBV5-4	TRBJ2-3	TRBD2	17	TGTGCCAGCAGCGAGACTAGCGGGAGTAGAACAACAGATACGCAGTATTTT	CASSETSGSRTTDTQYF
-	TRBV7-2	TRBJ2-7	-	15	TGTGCCAGCAGCTTAGGACAGTCCGGCTCCTACGAGCAGTACTTC	CASSLGQSGSYEQYF
-	TRBV19	TRBJ2-4	-	13	TGTGCCAGTAGCGGGGGCTCCAAAAACATTCAGTACTTC	CASSGGSKNIQYF
-	TRBV6-6	TRBJ2-7	-	12	TGTGCCAGCAGTTATAATGGCTACGAGCAGTACTTC	CASSYNGYEQYF
-	TRBV29-1	TRBJ2-2	-	14	TGCAGCGGACGACAGAACCTAAACACCGGGGAGCTGTTTTTT	CSGRQNLNTGELFF
once	TRBV23-1	TRBJ2-1	-	13	TGCGCCAGCAGTCAATTAAGGGTGGATGAGCAGTTCTTC	CASSQLRVDEQFF
-	TRBV2	TRBJ2-5	-	13	TGTGCCAGCAGTGAAGACGGGCAAGAGACCCAGTACTTC	CASSEDGQETQYF
-	TRBV7-7	TRBJ2-7	-	13	TGTGCTAGCAGCATCCTACCGTCCTACGAGCAGTACTTC	CASSILPSYEQYF
-	TRBV7-2	TRBJ2-7	-	13	TGTGCCAGCAGCCCTCCCAGCGGTTACGAGCAGTACTTC	CASSPPSGYEQYF
-	TRBV14	TRBJ1-3	TRBD1	16	TGTGCCAGCAGCGTAAAACAGGGGGCGAAAGGAAACACCATATATTTT	CASSVKQGAKGNTIYF
-	TRBV2	TRBJ1-2	-	11	TGTGCCAGCCGAGTGGTCGAGGGCTACACCTTC	CASRVVEGYTF
-	TRBV5-1	TRBJ2-5	-	15	TGCGCCAGCAGCTTGGGCGAACAGGCCCTGAAGACCCAGTACTTC	CASSLGEQALKTQYF